This TCR beta chain was sequenced during a study of blood T cell repertoires in COVID-19. Study background: The United States, Italy and Spain were the sources of the acute and convalescent COVID-19 samples. The cDNA or gDNA used as material had been derived from T cells, B-cell-depleted T cells, or PBMCs.

This CDR3 is 13 amino acids long. V was pared by 7 bases and J by 5 bases, with 7 bases of the junction left unmatched. Germline V lookup: CDR1 MNHNY, CDR2 SVGAGI (reference sequence). Authors' processing steps: Nucleated cell counts were estimated from reference gene primer amplification. The assay was immunoSEQ multiplex PCR, and TCRdb's table has in-frame clones only and misses some. Clonal size and the V and J genes are those of that table, whereas D and trimming came from the DNA. The table lists about 210,000 clones, approximately 84% of them singletons. Enrollment of patients from Seattle took place during active infection, with longitudinal follow-up.

The source of this sequence is a woman older than 75 with COVID-19, enrolled during active disease. The sequencing sample was made of peripheral blood. The chain uses TRBV6-6 and TRBJ1-1; 7 bases line up with TRBD1. CDR3 sequence (DNA): TGTGCCAGCAACCCTTCACAGGGGACTGAAGCTTTCTTT. It specifies CASNPSQGTEAFF.